This T cell receptor (beta chain) was retrieved from a study of blood T cell repertoires in COVID-19. Germline CDR1 and CDR2: WNHNN and SYGVQD (reference sequence). V lost 2 bases and J 6 bases, leaving 4 bases between the germline ends. CDR3 size: 12 residues. TCRdb's copy holds only in-frame clones and misses some; the assay was immunoSEQ multiplex PCR. Of 150,000 to 200,000 clones listed, over 85% are singletons. The material sequenced was peripheral blood. The clonotype comes from a woman aged 50 to 65 with acute or convalescent COVID-19. V is TRBV10-1 and J is TRBJ2-2, with no clear D. The CDR3 DNA reads as TGCGCCAGCAGTGAGGCGGCCGGGGAGCTGTTTTTT. This translates into CASSEAAGELFF.